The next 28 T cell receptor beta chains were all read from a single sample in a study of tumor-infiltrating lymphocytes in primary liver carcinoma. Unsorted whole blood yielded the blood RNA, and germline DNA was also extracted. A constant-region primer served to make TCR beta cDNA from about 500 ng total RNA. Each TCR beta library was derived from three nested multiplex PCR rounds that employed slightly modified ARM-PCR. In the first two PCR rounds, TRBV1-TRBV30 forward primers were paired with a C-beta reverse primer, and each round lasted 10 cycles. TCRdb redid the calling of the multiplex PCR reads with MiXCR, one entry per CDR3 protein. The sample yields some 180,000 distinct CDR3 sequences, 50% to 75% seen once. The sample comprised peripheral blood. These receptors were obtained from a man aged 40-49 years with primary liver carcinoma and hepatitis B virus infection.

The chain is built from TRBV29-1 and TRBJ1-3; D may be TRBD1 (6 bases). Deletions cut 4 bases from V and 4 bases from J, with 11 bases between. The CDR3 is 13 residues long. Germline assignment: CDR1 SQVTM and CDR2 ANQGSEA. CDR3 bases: TGCAGCGTTGGACAGGCCTTGGGAAACACCATATATTTT. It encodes CSVGQALGNTIYF.

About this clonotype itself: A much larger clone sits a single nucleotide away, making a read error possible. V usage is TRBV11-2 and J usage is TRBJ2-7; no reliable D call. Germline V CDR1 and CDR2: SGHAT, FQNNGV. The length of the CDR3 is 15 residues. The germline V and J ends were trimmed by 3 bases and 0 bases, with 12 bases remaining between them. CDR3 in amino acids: CASSFCPSGSYEQYF. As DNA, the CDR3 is TGTGCCAGCAGCTTCTGTCCCTCGGGCTCCTACGAGCAGTACTTC.

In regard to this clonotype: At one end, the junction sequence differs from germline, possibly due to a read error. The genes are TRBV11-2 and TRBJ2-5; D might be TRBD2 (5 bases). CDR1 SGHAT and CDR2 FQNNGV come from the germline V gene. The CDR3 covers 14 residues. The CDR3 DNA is TGTGCCAGCAGCTTAACAGCTGGTGGGGAGACCCAGAGCTTC. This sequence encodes CASSLTAGGETQSF.

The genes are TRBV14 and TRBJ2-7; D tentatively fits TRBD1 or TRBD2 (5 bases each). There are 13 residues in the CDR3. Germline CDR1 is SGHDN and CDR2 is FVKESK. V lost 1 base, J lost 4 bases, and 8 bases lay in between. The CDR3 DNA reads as TGTGCCAGCAGCCAAGTGTGGGGGTACGAGCAGTACTTC. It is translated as CASSQVWGYEQYF.

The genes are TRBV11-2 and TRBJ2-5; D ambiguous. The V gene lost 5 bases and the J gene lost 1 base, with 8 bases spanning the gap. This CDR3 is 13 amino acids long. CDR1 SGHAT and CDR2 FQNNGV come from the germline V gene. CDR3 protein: CASSPSAQETQYF. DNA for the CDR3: TGTGCCAGCAGCCCATCGGCCCAAGAGACCCAGTACTTC.

Here the CDR3 reads CASRATGDEYF. The CDR3 nucleotides read TGTGCCAGCAGGGCTACCGGCGACGAGTACTTC. The J gene is TRBJ2-7, the V gene TRBV11-2; D ambiguous. Looked up from germline, CDR1 is SGHAT and CDR2 is FQNNGV. The CDR3 length is 11 residues. The V gene lost 6 bases and the J gene lost 11 bases, with 14 bases spanning the gap.

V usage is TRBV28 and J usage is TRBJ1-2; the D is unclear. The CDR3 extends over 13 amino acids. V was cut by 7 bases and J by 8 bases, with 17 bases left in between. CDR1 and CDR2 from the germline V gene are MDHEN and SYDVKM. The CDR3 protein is CASTSANLDGYTF. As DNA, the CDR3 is TGTGCCAGCACTTCGGCAAACCTAGACGGCTACACCTTC.

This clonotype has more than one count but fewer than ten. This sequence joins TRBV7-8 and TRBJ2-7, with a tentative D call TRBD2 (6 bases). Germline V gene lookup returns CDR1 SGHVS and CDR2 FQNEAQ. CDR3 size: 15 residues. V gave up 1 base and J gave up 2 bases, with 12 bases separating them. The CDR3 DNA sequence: TGTGCCAGCAGCTTAGGAACTAGCTCTACCTACGAGCAGTACTTC. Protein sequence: CASSLGTSSTYEQYF. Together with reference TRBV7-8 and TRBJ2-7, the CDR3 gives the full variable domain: GAGVSQSPRYKVAKRGQDVALRCDPISGHVSLFWYQQALGQGPEFLTYFQNEAQLDKSGLPSDRFFAERPEGSVSTLKIQRTQQEDSAVYLCASSLGTSSTYEQYFGPGTRLTVT.

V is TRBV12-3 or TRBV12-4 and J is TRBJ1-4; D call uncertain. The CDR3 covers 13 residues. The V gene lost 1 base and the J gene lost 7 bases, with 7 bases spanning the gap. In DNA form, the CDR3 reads TGTGCCAGCAGTTTAGGGGTGATTGAAAAACTGTTTTTT. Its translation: CASSLGVIEKLFF.

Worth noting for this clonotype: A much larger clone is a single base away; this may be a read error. CDR3 sequence (DNA): TGTGCCAGCAGCTGGAGGGACGGATGCACAGATACGCAGTATTTT. This encodes CASSWRDGCTDTQYF. The chain combines TRBV7-9 with TRBJ2-3; D may be TRBD2 (6 bases). Trimming took off 4 bases at V and 1 base at J, with 12 bases between the two ends. The CDR3 has 15 residues. Germline CDR1 SEHNR, CDR2 FQNEAQ (reference sequence). The full variable domain, in which reference TRBV7-9 and TRBJ2-3 provide the parts outside the CDR3, is DTGVSQNPRHKITKRGQNVTFRCDPISEHNRLYWYRQTLGQGPEFLTYFQNEAQLEKSRLLSDRFSAERPKGSFSTLEIQRTEQGDSAMYLCASSWRDGCTDTQYFGPGTRLTVL.

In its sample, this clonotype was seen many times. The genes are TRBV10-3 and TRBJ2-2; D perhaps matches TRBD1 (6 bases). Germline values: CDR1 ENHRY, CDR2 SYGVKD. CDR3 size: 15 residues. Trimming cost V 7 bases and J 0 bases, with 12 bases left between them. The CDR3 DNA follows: TGTGCCATCACCGATACAGGGTCGAACACCGGGGAGCTGTTTTTT. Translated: CAITDTGSNTGELFF.

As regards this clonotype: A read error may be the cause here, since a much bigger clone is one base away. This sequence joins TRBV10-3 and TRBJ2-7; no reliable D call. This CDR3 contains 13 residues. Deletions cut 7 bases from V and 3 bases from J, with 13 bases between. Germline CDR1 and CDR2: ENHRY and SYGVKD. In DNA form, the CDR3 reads TGTGCCATCACCTCGACTGTTGACTACGAGCAGTACTTC. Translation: CAITSTVDYEQYF.

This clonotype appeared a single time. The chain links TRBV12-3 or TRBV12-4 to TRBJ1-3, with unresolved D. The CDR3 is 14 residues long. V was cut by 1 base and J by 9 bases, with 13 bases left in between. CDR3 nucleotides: TGTGCCAGCAGTTTAGGGTCCGCGTGGAGCACCATATATTTT. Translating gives CASSLGSAWSTIYF.

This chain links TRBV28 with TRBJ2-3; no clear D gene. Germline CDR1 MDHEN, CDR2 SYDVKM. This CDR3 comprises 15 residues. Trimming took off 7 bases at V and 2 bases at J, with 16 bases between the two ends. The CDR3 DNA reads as TGTGCCAGCACTCCCCCGCAACTTGTCACAGATACGCAGTATTTT. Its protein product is CASTPPQLVTDTQYF.

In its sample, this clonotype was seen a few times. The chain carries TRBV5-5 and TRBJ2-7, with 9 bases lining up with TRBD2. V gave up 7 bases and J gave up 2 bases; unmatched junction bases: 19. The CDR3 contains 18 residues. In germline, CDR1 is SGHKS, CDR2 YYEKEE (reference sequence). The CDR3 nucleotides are TGTGCCAGCTCCTTTGGGGCTACTAGCGGGTCGACTACCTACGAGCAGTACTTC. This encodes CASSFGATSGSTTYEQYF.

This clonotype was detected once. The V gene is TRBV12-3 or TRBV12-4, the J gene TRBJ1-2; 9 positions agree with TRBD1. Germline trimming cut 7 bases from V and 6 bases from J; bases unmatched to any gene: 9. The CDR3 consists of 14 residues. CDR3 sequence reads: CASTLGQGSNGYTF. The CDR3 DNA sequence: TGTGCCAGCACCCTGGGACAGGGATCGAATGGCTACACCTTC.

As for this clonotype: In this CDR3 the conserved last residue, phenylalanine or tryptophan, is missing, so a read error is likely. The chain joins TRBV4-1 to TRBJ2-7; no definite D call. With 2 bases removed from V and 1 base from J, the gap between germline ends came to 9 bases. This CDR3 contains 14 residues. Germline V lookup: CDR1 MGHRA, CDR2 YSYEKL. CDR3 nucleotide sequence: TGCGCCAGCAGCCAAAGACTGGCATCCTACGAGCAGTACCTC. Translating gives CASSQRLASYEQYL.

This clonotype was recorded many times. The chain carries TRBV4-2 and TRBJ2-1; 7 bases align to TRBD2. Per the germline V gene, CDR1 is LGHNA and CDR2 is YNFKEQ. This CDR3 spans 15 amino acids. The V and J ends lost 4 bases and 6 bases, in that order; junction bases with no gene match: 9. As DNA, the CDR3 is TGTGCCAGCAGCCCCGAAGCGGGGAGGGCCAATGAGCAGTTCTTC. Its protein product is CASSPEAGRANEQFF.

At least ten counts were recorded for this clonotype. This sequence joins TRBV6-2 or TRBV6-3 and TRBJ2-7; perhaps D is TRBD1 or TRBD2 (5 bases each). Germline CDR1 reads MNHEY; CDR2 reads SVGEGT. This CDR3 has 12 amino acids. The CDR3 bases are TGTGCTACGAGAGGGGATTCCTACGAGCAGTACTTC. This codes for CATRGDSYEQYF.

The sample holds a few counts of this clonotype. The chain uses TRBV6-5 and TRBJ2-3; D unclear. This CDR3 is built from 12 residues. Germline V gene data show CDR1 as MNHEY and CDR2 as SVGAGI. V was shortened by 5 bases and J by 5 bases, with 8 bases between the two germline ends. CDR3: CASSDLLDTQYF. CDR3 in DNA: TGTGCCAGCAGTGACCTACTAGATACGCAGTATTTT.

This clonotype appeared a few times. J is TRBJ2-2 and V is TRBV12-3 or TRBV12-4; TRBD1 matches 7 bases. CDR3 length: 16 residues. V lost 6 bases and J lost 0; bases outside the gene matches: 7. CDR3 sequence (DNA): TGTGCCAGCAGAACCTCCGGGACAGCGAACACCGGGGAGCTGTTTTTT. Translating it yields CASRTSGTANTGELFF.

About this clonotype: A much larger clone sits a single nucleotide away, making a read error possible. CDR3 DNA: TGCAGCGTTGAGACGCGGGGGTTTGGAAACACCATATATTTT. Residues: CSVETRGFGNTIYF. The rearrangement uses TRBV29-1 and TRBJ1-3; TRBD1 might be the D (5 bases). Germline V lookup: CDR1 SQVTM, CDR2 ANQGSEA. V was pared by 3 bases and J by 3 bases, with 12 bases between. The CDR3 extends over 14 amino acids.

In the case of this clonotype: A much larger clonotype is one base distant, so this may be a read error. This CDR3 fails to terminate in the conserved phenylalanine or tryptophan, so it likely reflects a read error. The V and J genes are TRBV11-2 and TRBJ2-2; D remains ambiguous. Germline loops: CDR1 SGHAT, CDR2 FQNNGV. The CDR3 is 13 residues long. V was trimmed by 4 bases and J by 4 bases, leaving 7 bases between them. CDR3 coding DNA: TGTGCCAGCAGCTCGAAGCTCACCGGGGAGCTGTTTTAT. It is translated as CASSSKLTGELFY.

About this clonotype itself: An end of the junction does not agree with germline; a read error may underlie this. The CDR3 DNA follows: TGTGCCAGTAGCTGGGGACATTCGAACACCGGGGAGCTGTCTTTT. This encodes CASSWGHSNTGELSF. This chain links TRBV11-3 with TRBJ2-2; a possible D gene is TRBD1 (6 bases). Germline CDR1 SGHNT, CDR2 YENEEA. The CDR3 has 15 amino acids.

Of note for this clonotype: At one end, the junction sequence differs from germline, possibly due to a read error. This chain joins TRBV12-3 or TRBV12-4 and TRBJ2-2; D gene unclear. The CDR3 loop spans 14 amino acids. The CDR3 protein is CAGSPSSNTGELFF. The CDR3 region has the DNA TGTGCCGGCAGCCCCTCCTCGAACACTGGGGAGCTGTTTTTT.

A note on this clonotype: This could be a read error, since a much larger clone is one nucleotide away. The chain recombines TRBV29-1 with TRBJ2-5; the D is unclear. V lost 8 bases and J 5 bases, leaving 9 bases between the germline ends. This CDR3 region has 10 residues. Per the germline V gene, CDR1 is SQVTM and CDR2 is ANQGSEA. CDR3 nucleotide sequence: TGCAGCCCCGTGGCGGAGACCCAGTACTTC. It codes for CSPVAETQYF.

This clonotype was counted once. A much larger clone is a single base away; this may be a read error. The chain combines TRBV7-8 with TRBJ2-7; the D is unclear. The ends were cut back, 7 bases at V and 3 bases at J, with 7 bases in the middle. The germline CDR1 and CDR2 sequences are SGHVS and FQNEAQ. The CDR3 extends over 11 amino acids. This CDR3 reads CASTQHYEQYF. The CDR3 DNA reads TGTGCCAGCACTCAGCACTACGAGCAGTACTTC.

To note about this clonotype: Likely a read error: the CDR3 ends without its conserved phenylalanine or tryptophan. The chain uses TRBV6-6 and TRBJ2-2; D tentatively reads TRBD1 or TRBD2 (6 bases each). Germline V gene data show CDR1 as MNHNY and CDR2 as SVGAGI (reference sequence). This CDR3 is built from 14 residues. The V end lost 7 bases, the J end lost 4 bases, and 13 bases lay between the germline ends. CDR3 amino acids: CASNKGDSTGELFI. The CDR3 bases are TGTGCCAGCAACAAGGGGGACTCCACCGGGGAGCTGTTTATT.